The 11 T cell receptor beta chains below come from one sample, sequenced in a study of patients and donors after allogeneic stem cell transplantation. TCRdb reprocessed the RT-PCR reads via MiXCR and lists one record per CDR3 protein. The table lists just under 20,000 distinct CDR3 sequences, approximately 4.4% of them singletons, with about 40% in the top ten. Material: blood, either unsorted or a sorted T cell fraction (not recorded which). These receptor sequences come from a human donor who was either an allogeneic HSCT recipient or a stem cell or donor lymphocyte infusion donor (not recorded which). It is not recorded whose cells these are; they may come from a transplant donor.

This clonotype was recorded many times. The chain couples TRBV7-6 to TRBJ2-5; 16 positions agree with TRBD2. Per the germline V gene, CDR1 is SGHVS and CDR2 is FNYEAQ. The CDR3 has 18 residues. Trimming cost V 4 bases and J 0 bases; bases outside gene matches: 5. The CDR3 coding sequence is TGTGCCAGCAGCTCGCCCGGGACTAGCGGGGGGGACCAAGAGACCCAGTACTTC. Amino acid sequence: CASSSPGTSGGDQETQYF.

At least ten counts were recorded for this clonotype. The V gene is TRBV7-9, the J gene TRBJ2-7, with 8 bases aligning to TRBD2. The germline V gene has CDR1 SEHNR and CDR2 FQNEAQ (reference sequence). V was clipped by 6 bases and J by 0 bases; unmatched bases: 4. The length of the CDR3 is 14 residues. This CDR3 is CASSLLAASYEQYF. The DNA of the CDR3 is TGTGCCAGCAGTCTACTAGCGGCCTCCTACGAGCAGTACTTC.

This clonotype was recorded at least ten times. The rearrangement uses TRBV9 and TRBJ1-1, with D perhaps matching TRBD1 (5 bases). Germline values: CDR1 SGDLS, CDR2 YYNGEE. Trimming cost V 2 bases and J 3 bases, with 11 bases left between them. The CDR3 runs 14 residues. CDR3 in DNA: TGTGCCAGCAGCGTTTTGACAGCTTACACTGAAGCTTTCTTT. Its protein product is CASSVLTAYTEAFF.

This clonotype was found a few times. This sequence joins TRBV20-1 and TRBJ2-5; D is perhaps TRBD2 (5 bases). CDR3 size: 12 residues. V was pared by 6 bases and J by 5 bases, with 13 bases between. Germline loops: CDR1 DFQATT, CDR2 SNEGSKA (reference sequence). CDR3 in amino acids: CSARERKETQYF. The CDR3 DNA reads as TGCAGTGCCCGGGAAAGGAAGGAGACCCAGTACTTC.

This clonotype was seen repeatedly, ten times or more. The V call is TRBV5-1, the J call TRBJ2-7; the match to TRBD2 covers 11 bases. The CDR3 length is 14 residues. Germline CDR1 SGHRS, CDR2 YFSETQ. Trimming at V came to 5 bases and at J to 5 bases, leaving 6 bases not matched to a gene. The CDR3 reads CASRPLAGVNEQYF. The CDR3 bases are TGCGCCAGCAGGCCACTAGCGGGAGTGAACGAGCAGTACTTC.

This clonotype was seen at least ten times. The V and J genes are TRBV11-3 and TRBJ2-1, with 10 bases lining up with TRBD2. The CDR3 loop spans 14 amino acids. Germline V gives CDR1 SGHNT, CDR2 YENEEA. V was pared by 5 bases and J by 8 bases, with 6 bases of the junction left unmatched. The CDR3: CASSQRGGRDEQFF. CDR3 DNA sequence: TGTGCCAGCAGCCAGCGGGGGGGCCGGGATGAGCAGTTCTTC.

This clonotype was seen at least ten times. The chain links TRBV9 to TRBJ2-1; a weak D match, TRBD2 (7 bases). In germline, CDR1 is SGDLS, CDR2 YYNGEE. Trimming pared 0 bases from V and 0 bases from J, leaving 19 bases between. This CDR3 contains 19 residues. This chain's CDR3 is CASSVGGGGALFSYNEQFF. In nucleotides, the CDR3 is TGTGCCAGCAGCGTAGGTGGAGGGGGGGCCCTCTTCTCCTACAATGAGCAGTTCTTC. The full variable domain, with the rest looked up from reference TRBV9 and TRBJ2-1, is DSGVTQTPKHLITATGQRVTLRCSPRSGDLSVYWYQQSLDQGLQFLIQYYNGEERAKGNILERFSAQQFPDLHSELNLSSLELGDSALYFCASSVGGGGALFSYNEQFFGPGTRLTVL.

This clonotype was detected ten times or more. The rearrangement uses TRBV28 and TRBJ2-7; weak D call: TRBD2 (6 bases). CDR3 length: 13 residues. The germline CDR1 and CDR2 sequences are MDHEN and SYDVKM. The V and J ends lost 7 bases and 3 bases respectively, with 13 bases between them. In DNA, the CDR3 is TGTGCCAGCACCCAGGGACTTCTCTACGAGCAGTACTTC. Its translation: CASTQGLLYEQYF.

The rearrangement uses TRBV12-5 and TRBJ1-3; D not certain. The CDR3 totals 14 residues. Germline CDR1 LGHNT, CDR2 FRNRAP. V was cut by 0 bases and J by 4 bases, with 7 bases left in between. CDR3 sequence: CASGLVIRGNTIYF. The DNA of the CDR3 is TGTGCTAGTGGTTTGGTAATCCGGGGAAACACCATATATTTT.

V is TRBV7-9 and J is TRBJ2-3, with D possibly TRBD2 on 6 matching bases. The ends were cut back, 2 bases at V and 1 base at J, with 16 bases in the middle. The CDR3 extends over 17 amino acids. From germline, CDR1 is SEHNR and CDR2 FQNEAQ (reference sequence). CDR3 residues: CASSLPPWRVGTDTQYF. DNA of the CDR3: TGTGCCAGCAGCTTACCCCCGTGGAGGGTAGGCACAGATACGCAGTATTTT.

This clonotype appeared a few times. One junction end disagrees with the germline gene, perhaps due to a read error. The chain joins TRBV23-1 to TRBJ2-5; TRBD1 matches at 10 bases. TRBV23-1 is assigned to the ORF class and has an uncertain function. CDR3 length: 11 residues. CDR3 amino acids: CGTGAKETQYF. CDR3 bases: TGTGGGACAGGGGCTAAGGAGACCCAGTACTTC.